Listed here are 6 T cell receptor beta chains from one sample, sequenced in a study of shared clonotypes between healthy human individuals. Some clones are missing from TCRdb's copy, which holds only in-frame ones; the method was immunoSEQ multiplex PCR. The profile shows about 600,000 clones, roughly 97% of them singletons. The sample comprised naive CD4+ T cells sorted from blood. Stated subset: CD45RA+ positively selected. The receptor set was obtained from a woman in her 30s in good health.

The V and J genes are TRBV18 and TRBJ2-3; D remains unclear. Trimming shortened V by 11 bases and J by 2 bases, and 8 bases separated the two germline ends. The length of the CDR3 is 11 residues. CDR1 is KGHSH, CDR2 LQKENI, per germline. The CDR3 DNA is TGTGCCGGTACAAACACAGATACGCAGTATTTT. Its translation: CAGTNTDTQYF.

V gene TRBV6-1 combines with J gene TRBJ2-5, with D unresolved. Germline lookup yields CDR1 MNHNS and CDR2 SASEGT. With 0 bases removed from V and 1 base from J, the gap between germline ends came to 3 bases. This CDR3 is 13 amino acids long. This chain's CDR3 is CASSEAFQETQYF. Here the CDR3 DNA reads TGTGCCAGCAGTGAAGCCTTCCAAGAGACCCAGTACTTC.

This chain links TRBV2 with TRBJ2-5, with TRBD1 as a possible D gene (5 bases). This CDR3 region has 16 residues. The V end lost 0 bases, the J end lost 2 bases, and 13 bases lay between the germline ends. Germline V gene data show CDR1 as SNHLY and CDR2 as FYNNEI. The CDR3, as DNA: TGTGCCAGCAGTGAAGCGCTCTGGGGCGGTCAAGAGACCCAGTACTTC. Residues: CASSEALWGGQETQYF.

The V and J genes are TRBV4-1 and TRBJ2-4; D is perhaps TRBD2 (6 bases). The CDR3 extends over 18 amino acids. V gave up 4 bases and J gave up 2 bases, with 21 bases separating them. Germline V CDR1 and CDR2: MGHRA, YSYEKL. CDR3 sequence (DNA): TGCGCCAGCAGCCGCTGGGGTTGGCTAGCGCTAACCAAAAACATTCAGTACTTC. Amino acids: CASSRWGWLALTKNIQYF.

The chain has TRBV14 and TRBJ2-1; D is tentatively TRBD1 or TRBD2 (5 bases each). This CDR3 contains 16 residues. V was trimmed by 5 bases and J by 4 bases, leaving 18 bases between them. Germline-derived CDR1 and CDR2 are SGHDN and FVKESK. The CDR3: CASSSPRGARYNEQFF. CDR3 in DNA: TGTGCCAGCAGCTCCCCCCGAGGGGCGAGATACAATGAGCAGTTCTTC.

The rearrangement uses TRBV19 and TRBJ1-2, with TRBD1 matching over 7 bases. This CDR3 contains 12 residues. The J segment lost 4 bases and the V segment lost 7 bases, leaving 3 bases of the junction unmatched. CDR1 is LNHDA, CDR2 SQIVND, per germline (reference sequence). The CDR3 loop reads CASKGQLYGYTF. CDR3 coding DNA: TGTGCCAGTAAGGGACAGCTCTATGGCTACACCTTC.